Presented here are 18 T cell receptor beta chains from one specimen sequenced in a study of blood T cell repertoires in COVID-19. TCRdb's table, derived via immunoSEQ multiplex PCR, lists solely in-frame clones and lacks some. Of 200,000 to 250,000 clones listed, 80% to 85% are singletons. Sequenced sample: PBMCs or T cells enriched from blood (not recorded which). These receptors originate from a woman between 50 and 59 years old with acute COVID-19.

The rearrangement joins TRBV9 to TRBJ2-1; D is possibly TRBD2 (6 bases). V was clipped by 2 bases and J by 9 bases, with 18 bases between them. The CDR3 contains 15 residues. Germline V lookup: CDR1 SGDLS, CDR2 YYNGEE. CDR3 residues: CASSVSSVGDSEQFF. CDR3 DNA sequence: TGTGCCAGCAGCGTTTCTAGCGTTGGAGATAGTGAGCAGTTCTTC.

This chain uses TRBV7-2 with TRBJ1-3; 8 bases are shared with TRBD1. Germline CDR1 and CDR2: SGHTA and FQGNSA. This CDR3 is 17 amino acids long. Trimming cost V 5 bases and J 4 bases; bases outside gene matches: 13. DNA of the CDR3: TGTGCCAGCAGCGAGACTGGACAGGGCCCTGTAGGAAACACCATATATTTT. Translation gives CASSETGQGPVGNTIYF. The full variable domain, rest sourced from reference TRBV7-2 and TRBJ1-3, is GAGVSQSPSNKVTEKGKDVELRCDPISGHTALYWYRQSLGQGLEFLIYFQGNSAPDKSGLPSDRFSAERTGGSVSTLTIQRTQQEDSAVYLCASSETGQGPVGNTIYFGEGSWLTVV.

This chain connects TRBV9 to TRBJ2-7, with 9 bases lining up with TRBD2. This CDR3 region has 15 residues. CDR1 and CDR2 (germline): SGDLS, YYNGEE. Trimming took 0 bases from V and 0 from J; bases not matched to a gene: 1. Here the CDR3 DNA reads TGTGCCAGCAGCGTAGGTAGCGGGGGCTCCTACGAGCAGTACTTC. Translating it yields CASSVGSGGSYEQYF.

The chain combines TRBV5-1 with TRBJ2-2; D not certain. V lost 0 bases and J lost 4, with 16 bases in between. Germline V gene data show CDR1 as SGHRS and CDR2 as YFSETQ. This CDR3 contains 17 residues. The CDR3 DNA is TGCGCCAGCAGCTTGGGCGTCGGCGGAGTGAGCACCGGGGAGCTGTTTTTT. Protein sequence: CASSLGVGGVSTGELFF.

The chain combines TRBV20-1 with TRBJ2-7; a weak D match, TRBD1 (6 bases). The CDR3 runs 11 residues. Trimming pared 4 bases from V and 7 bases from J, leaving 11 bases between. Germline-derived CDR1 and CDR2 are DFQATT and SNEGSKA (reference sequence). CDR3 coding DNA: TGCAGTGCTACCCGACAGGTTGAGCAGTACTTC. Its translation: CSATRQVEQYF.

The V and J genes are TRBV11-1 and TRBJ2-5; D may be TRBD2 (6 bases). Germline values: CDR1 SGHAT, CDR2 FQDESV (reference sequence). The CDR3 loop spans 13 amino acids. V lost 3 bases and J lost 7, with 12 bases in between. Written as DNA, the CDR3 is TGTGCCAGCAGCTTTAGCGGTAGTGGGACCCAGTACTTC. Translating gives CASSFSGSGTQYF. Full variable domain (outside the CDR3, taken from reference TRBV11-1 and TRBJ2-5): EAEVAQSPRYKITEKSQAVAFWCDPISGHATLYWYRQILGQGPELLVQFQDESVVDDSQLPKDRFSAERLKGVDSTLKIQPAELGDSAMYLCASSFSGSGTQYFGPGTRLLVL.

The chain uses TRBV3-1 (or the pseudogene TRBV3-2) and TRBJ2-7, with 7 bases lining up with TRBD2. CDR3 size: 16 residues. Trimming took 2 bases from V and 2 from J; bases not matched to a gene: 9. CDR1 is LGHDT and CDR2 is YNNKEL in the germline V gene (reference sequence). The DNA of the CDR3 is TGTGCCAGCAGCCAACCCAGCGGGATATCGCCCTACGAGCAGTACTTC. Residues: CASSQPSGISPYEQYF.

V usage is TRBV9 and J usage is TRBJ2-5; D remains ambiguous. Germline CDR1 SGDLS, CDR2 YYNGEE. This CDR3 comprises 15 residues. Trimming left V 3 bases short and J 2 bases short, with 14 bases between. CDR3 loop: CASSAQTPGQETQYF. The CDR3 region has the DNA TGTGCCAGCAGCGCACAAACCCCCGGGCAAGAGACCCAGTACTTC. Full variable domain (remainder filled in from reference TRBV9 and TRBJ2-5): DSGVTQTPKHLITATGQRVTLRCSPRSGDLSVYWYQQSLDQGLQFLIQYYNGEERAKGNILERFSAQQFPDLHSELNLSSLELGDSALYFCASSAQTPGQETQYFGPGTRLLVL.

The rearrangement joins TRBV19 to TRBJ2-7; 9 bases fit TRBD1. The CDR3 contains 15 residues. The germline V gene encodes CDR1 LNHDA and CDR2 SQIVND (reference sequence). Trimming removed 5 bases from V and 0 bases from J; junction bases left unmatched: 5. In DNA form, the CDR3 reads TGTGCCAGTAGTGCCGGGACAGGGAGCTCCTACGAGCAGTACTTC. It translates to CASSAGTGSSYEQYF.

The chain employs TRBV28 and TRBJ2-6; D is undetermined. V lost 6 bases and J 2 bases, leaving 8 bases between the germline ends. The CDR3 has 14 residues. Germline V gives CDR1 MDHEN, CDR2 SYDVKM. The CDR3 is CASSLPPGANVLTF. CDR3 nucleotides: TGTGCCAGCAGCCTCCCTCCTGGGGCCAACGTCCTGACTTTC.

The chain couples TRBV3-1 (or the pseudogene TRBV3-2) to TRBJ1-1; 7 positions agree with TRBD1. Trimming at V came to 4 bases and at J to 6 bases, leaving 11 bases not matched to a gene. Germline V gives CDR1 LGHDT, CDR2 YNNKEL (reference sequence). The CDR3 runs to 15 residues. The CDR3 coding sequence is TGTGCCAGCAGCCCCGTGGGGACAGCCAACGCTGAAGCTTTCTTT. Amino acids: CASSPVGTANAEAFF.

The rearrangement links TRBV7-3 to TRBJ2-3; D is undetermined. The ends were cut back, 5 bases at V and 0 bases at J, with 12 bases in the middle. This CDR3 has 15 amino acids. The germline gives CDR1 SGHTA, CDR2 FQGTGA. The CDR3 loop reads CASSPTATSTDTQYF. The CDR3 region has the DNA TGTGCCAGCAGCCCCACAGCAACTAGCACAGATACGCAGTATTTT.

The rearrangement joins TRBV3-1 (or the pseudogene TRBV3-2) to TRBJ2-5; 14 nucleotides align to TRBD2. This CDR3 comprises 15 residues. Germline V lookup: CDR1 LGHDT, CDR2 YNNKEL (reference sequence). Trimming removed 4 bases from V and 5 bases from J; junction bases left unmatched: 3. CDR3 region: CASSRRTSGGETQYF. CDR3 DNA sequence: TGTGCCAGCAGCCGCCGGACTAGCGGGGGGGAGACCCAGTACTTC.

The genes are TRBV7-2 and TRBJ2-5, with no clear D. The V and J ends lost 5 bases and 5 bases respectively, with 9 bases between them. This CDR3 spans 12 amino acids. Germline values: CDR1 SGHTA, CDR2 FQGNSA. This CDR3 is CASSTVSETQYF. CDR3 DNA sequence: TGTGCCAGCAGCACGGTCTCGGAGACCCAGTACTTC.

J is TRBJ1-4 and V is TRBV9; no definite D call. Looked up from germline, CDR1 is SGDLS and CDR2 is YYNGEE. The CDR3 has 16 amino acids. V shed 3 bases and J shed 8 bases, with 20 bases lying between them. CDR3 in amino acids: CASSGGGMGSQEKLFF. The DNA of the CDR3 is TGTGCCAGCAGCGGCGGAGGGATGGGCAGCCAAGAAAAACTGTTTTTT.

The V gene is TRBV2, the J gene TRBJ1-2, with 8 bases fitting TRBD1. Germline V gene lookup returns CDR1 SNHLY and CDR2 FYNNEI. This CDR3 has 13 amino acids. V was pared by 7 bases and J by 7 bases, with 8 bases of the junction left unmatched. The CDR3 sequence is CASTRTGMVGYTF. DNA of the CDR3: TGTGCCAGCACCAGGACAGGGATGGTTGGCTACACCTTC.

The rearrangement links TRBV28 to TRBJ2-4, with D perhaps TRBD1 (6 bases). Germline assignment: CDR1 MDHEN and CDR2 SYDVKM. The CDR3 length is 15 residues. V lost 4 bases and J 3 bases, leaving 13 bases between the germline ends. Here the CDR3 DNA reads TGTGCCAGCAGTTCACAGGGTGGGGACAAAAACATTCAGTACTTC. Amino acids: CASSSQGGDKNIQYF. Looking up the rest from reference TRBV28 and TRBJ2-4 gives the full variable domain: DVKVTQSSRYLVKRTGEKVFLECVQDMDHENMFWYRQDPGLGLRLIYFSYDVKMKEKGDIPEGYSVSREKKERFSLILESASTNQTSMYLCASSSQGGDKNIQYFGAGTRLSVL.

The rearrangement uses TRBV7-9 and TRBJ2-3, with TRBD1 as a possible D gene (6 bases). Germline CDR1 is SEHNR and CDR2 is FQNEAQ (reference sequence). Trimming removed 7 bases from V and 8 bases from J, with 13 bases in between. This CDR3 has 12 residues. The CDR3 sequence: CASTPGAGTQYF. The CDR3 coding sequence is TGTGCCAGCACCCCAGGGGCAGGTACGCAGTATTTT.